In its sample, the clone carrying this T cell receptor (beta chain) was seen once. No antigen is known for it. From the roughly 120-subject validation cohort, which was separate from the roughly 700-subject first cohort, the donors were drawn. V was pared by 5 bases and J by 1 base, with 11 bases between. Germline V gene data show CDR1 as MDHEN and CDR2 as SYDVKM. The CDR3 consists of 14 residues. The repertoire was sequenced with immunoSEQ multiplex PCR; TCRdb's copy has only in-frame clones and lacks some. The sample records 250,000 to 350,000 clones, 88% being singletons. These data are taken from a study of cytomegalovirus exposure and HLA in healthy donors. Study-level information: The roughly 130 validation repertoires used the same platform as the roughly 670 first-cohort repertoires (as reported by a later analysis). Study-wide findings and caveats: Researchers catalogued some 160 TCR beta chains as cytomegalovirus-associated.

This clonotype was sampled from a woman under 30 in good health and CMV-seronegative. Sequencing was done on a sample of PBMCs. The V and J genes are TRBV28 and TRBJ2-5; D is perhaps TRBD2 (6 bases). The CDR3 spells CASSTGLSQETQYF. The CDR3 DNA sequence: TGTGCCAGCAGTACTGGACTATCCCAAGAGACCCAGTACTTC.